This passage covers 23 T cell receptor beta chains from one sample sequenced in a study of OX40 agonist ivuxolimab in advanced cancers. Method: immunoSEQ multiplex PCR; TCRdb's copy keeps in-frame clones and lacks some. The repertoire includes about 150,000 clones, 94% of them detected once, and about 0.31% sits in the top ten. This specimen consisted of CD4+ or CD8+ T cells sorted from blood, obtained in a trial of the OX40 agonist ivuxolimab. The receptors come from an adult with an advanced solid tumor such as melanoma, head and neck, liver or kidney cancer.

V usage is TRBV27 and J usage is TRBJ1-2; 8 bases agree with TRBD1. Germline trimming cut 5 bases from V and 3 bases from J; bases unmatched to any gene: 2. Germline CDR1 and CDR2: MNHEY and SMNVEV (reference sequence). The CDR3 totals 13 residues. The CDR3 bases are TGTGCCAGCAGTCCACAGGGGGACTATGGCTACACCTTC. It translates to CASSPQGDYGYTF.

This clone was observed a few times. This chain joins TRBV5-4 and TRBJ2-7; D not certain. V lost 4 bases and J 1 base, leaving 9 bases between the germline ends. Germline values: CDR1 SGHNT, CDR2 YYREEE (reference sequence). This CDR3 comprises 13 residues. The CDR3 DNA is TGTGCCAGCAGCCCGGCCGGGTCCTACGAGCAGTACTTC. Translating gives CASSPAGSYEQYF.

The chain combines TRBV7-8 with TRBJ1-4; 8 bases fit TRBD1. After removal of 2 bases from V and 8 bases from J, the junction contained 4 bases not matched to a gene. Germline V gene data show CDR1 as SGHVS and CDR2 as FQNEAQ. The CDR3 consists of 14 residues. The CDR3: CASSLSRGQEKLFF. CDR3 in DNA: TGTGCCAGCAGCTTAAGCAGGGGGCAAGAAAAACTGTTTTTT.

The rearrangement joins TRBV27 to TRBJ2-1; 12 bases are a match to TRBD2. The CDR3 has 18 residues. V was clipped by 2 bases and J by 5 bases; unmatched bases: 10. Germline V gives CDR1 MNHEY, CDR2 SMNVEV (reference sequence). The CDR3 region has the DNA TGTGCCAGCAGTTTAGGCCTAGCGGGAGGGCATCCTCACAATGAGCAGTTCTTC. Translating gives CASSLGLAGGHPHNEQFF.

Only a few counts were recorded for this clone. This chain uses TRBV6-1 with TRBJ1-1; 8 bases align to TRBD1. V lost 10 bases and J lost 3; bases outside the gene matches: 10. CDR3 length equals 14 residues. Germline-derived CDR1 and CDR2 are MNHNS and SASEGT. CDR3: CAIWTGLMYTEAFF. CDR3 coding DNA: TGTGCCATTTGGACAGGGCTGATGTACACTGAAGCTTTCTTT.

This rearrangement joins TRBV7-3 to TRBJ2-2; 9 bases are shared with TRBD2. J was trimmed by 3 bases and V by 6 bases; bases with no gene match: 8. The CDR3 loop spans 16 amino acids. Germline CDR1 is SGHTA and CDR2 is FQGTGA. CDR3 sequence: CASSKVAGDYTGELFF. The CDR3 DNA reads TGTGCCAGCAGTAAGGTAGCGGGAGATTACACCGGGGAGCTGTTTTTT.

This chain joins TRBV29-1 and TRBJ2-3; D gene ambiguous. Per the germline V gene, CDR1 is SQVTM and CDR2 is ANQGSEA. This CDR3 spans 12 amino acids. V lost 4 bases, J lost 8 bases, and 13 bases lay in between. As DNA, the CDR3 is TGCAGCGTTGTCGGACCCTCAGGTACGCAGTATTTT. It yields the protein CSVVGPSGTQYF.

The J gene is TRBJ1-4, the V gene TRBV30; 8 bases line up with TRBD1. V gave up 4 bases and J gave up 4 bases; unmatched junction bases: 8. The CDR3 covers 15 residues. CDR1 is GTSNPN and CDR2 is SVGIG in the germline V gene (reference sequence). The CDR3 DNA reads TGTGCCTGGACGAGCCAGGGGGCCGGTAATGAAAAACTGTTTTTT. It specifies CAWTSQGAGNEKLFF.

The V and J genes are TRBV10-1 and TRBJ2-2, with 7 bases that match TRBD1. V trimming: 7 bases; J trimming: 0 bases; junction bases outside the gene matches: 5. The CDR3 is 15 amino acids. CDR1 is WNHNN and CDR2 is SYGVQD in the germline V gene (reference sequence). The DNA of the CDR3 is TGCGCCAGCACTCCCGGGACAGCGAACACCGGGGAGCTGTTTTTT. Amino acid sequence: CASTPGTANTGELFF.

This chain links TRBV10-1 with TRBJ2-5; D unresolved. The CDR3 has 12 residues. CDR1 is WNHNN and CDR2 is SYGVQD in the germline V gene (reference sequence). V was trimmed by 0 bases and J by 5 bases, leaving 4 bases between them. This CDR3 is CASSESWETQYF. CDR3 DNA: TGCGCCAGCAGTGAGTCGTGGGAGACCCAGTACTTC.

The CDR3 DNA reads as TGTGCCAGCAGCTTAATAGTGAGCTCCTACGAGCAGTACTTC. As protein: CASSLIVSSYEQYF. The V call is TRBV5-8, the J call TRBJ2-7, with unresolved D. The CDR3 is made up of 14 amino acids. The germline V gene has CDR1 SGHTS and CDR2 YDEGEE. Trimming took 2 bases from V and 0 from J, leaving 9 bases between them.

The CDR3 is CASIDDRSGNQPQHF. CDR3 nucleotides: TGTGCCAGTATTGACGACAGGTCGGGGAATCAGCCCCAGCATTTT. V and J are TRBV19 and TRBJ1-5; tentative D call: TRBD1 (6 bases). This CDR3 has 15 residues. Germline values: CDR1 LNHDA, CDR2 SQIVND (reference sequence). With 7 bases removed from V and 4 bases from J, the gap between germline ends came to 17 bases.

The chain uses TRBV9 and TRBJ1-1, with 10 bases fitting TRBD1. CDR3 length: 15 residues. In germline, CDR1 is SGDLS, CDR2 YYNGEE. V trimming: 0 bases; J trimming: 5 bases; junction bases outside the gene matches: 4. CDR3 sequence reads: CASSVVGTGETEAFF. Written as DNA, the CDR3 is TGTGCCAGCAGCGTAGTTGGGACAGGGGAAACTGAAGCTTTCTTT. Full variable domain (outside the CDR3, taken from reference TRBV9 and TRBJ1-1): DSGVTQTPKHLITATGQRVTLRCSPRSGDLSVYWYQQSLDQGLQFLIQYYNGEERAKGNILERFSAQQFPDLHSELNLSSLELGDSALYFCASSVVGTGETEAFFGQGTRLTVV.

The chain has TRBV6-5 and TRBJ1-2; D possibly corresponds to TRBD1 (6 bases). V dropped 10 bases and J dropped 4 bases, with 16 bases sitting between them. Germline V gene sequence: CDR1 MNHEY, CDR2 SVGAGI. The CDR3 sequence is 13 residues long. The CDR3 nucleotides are TGTGCCACTAGAAGCGGGGGGCCCTATGGCTACACCTTC. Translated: CATRSGGPYGYTF.

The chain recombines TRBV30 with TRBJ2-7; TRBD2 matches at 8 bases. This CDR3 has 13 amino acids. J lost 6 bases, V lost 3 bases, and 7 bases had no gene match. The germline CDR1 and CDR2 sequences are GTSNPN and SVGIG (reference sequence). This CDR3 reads CAWSPGGGIEQYF. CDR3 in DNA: TGTGCCTGGAGCCCCGGGGGGGGGATCGAGCAGTACTTC. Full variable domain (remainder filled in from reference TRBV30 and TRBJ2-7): SQTIHQWPATLVQPVGSPLSLECTVEGTSNPNLYWYRQAAGRGLQLLFYSVGIGQISSEVPQNLSASRPQDRQFILSSKKLLLSDSGFYLCAWSPGGGIEQYFGPGTRLTVT.

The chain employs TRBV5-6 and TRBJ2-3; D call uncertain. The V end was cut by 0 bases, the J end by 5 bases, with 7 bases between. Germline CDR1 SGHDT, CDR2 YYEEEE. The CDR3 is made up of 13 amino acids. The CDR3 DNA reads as TGTGCCAGCAGCTTGGGGACGATAGATACGCAGTATTTT. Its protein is CASSLGTIDTQYF.

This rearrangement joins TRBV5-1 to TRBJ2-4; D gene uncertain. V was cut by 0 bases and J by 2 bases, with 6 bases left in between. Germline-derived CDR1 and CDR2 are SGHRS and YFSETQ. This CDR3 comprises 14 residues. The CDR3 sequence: CASSLEGSKNIQYF. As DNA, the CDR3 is TGCGCCAGCAGCTTGGAAGGGTCCAAAAACATTCAGTACTTC.

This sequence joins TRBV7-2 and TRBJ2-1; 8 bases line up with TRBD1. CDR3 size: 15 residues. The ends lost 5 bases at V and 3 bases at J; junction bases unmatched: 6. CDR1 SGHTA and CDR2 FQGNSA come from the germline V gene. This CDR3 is CASSRGQGRYNEQFF. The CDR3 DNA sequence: TGTGCCAGCAGCCGTGGACAGGGACGCTACAATGAGCAGTTCTTC.

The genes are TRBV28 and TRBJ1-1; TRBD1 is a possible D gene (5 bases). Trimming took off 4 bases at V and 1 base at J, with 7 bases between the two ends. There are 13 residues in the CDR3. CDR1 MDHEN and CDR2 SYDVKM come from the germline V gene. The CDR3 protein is CASSSGQNTEAFF. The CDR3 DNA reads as TGTGCCAGCAGTTCTGGACAGAACACTGAAGCTTTCTTT.

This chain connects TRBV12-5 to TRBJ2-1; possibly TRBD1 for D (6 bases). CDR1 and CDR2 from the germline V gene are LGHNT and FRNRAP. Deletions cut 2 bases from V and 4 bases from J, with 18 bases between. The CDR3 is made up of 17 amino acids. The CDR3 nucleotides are TGTGCTAGTGGTTTGCCCCAGGGGCTGACGACATACAATGAGCAGTTCTTC. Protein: CASGLPQGLTTYNEQFF.

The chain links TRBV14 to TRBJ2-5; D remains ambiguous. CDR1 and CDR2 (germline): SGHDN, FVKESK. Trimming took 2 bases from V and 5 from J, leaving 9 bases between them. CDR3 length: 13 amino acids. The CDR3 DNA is TGTGCCAGCAGCCAATACCCACCGGAGACCCAGTACTTC. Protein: CASSQYPPETQYF.

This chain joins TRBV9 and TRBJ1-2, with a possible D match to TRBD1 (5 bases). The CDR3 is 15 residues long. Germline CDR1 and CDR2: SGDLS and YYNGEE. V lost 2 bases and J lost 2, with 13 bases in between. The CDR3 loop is CASSVGGRANYGYTF. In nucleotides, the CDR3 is TGTGCCAGCAGCGTTGGGGGACGGGCAAACTATGGCTACACCTTC.

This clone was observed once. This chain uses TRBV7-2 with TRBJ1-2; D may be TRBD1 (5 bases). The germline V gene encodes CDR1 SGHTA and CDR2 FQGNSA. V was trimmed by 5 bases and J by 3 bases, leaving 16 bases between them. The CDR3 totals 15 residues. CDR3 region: CASSDKGPGDYGYTF. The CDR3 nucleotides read TGTGCCAGCAGCGATAAAGGGCCGGGGGACTATGGCTACACCTTC.